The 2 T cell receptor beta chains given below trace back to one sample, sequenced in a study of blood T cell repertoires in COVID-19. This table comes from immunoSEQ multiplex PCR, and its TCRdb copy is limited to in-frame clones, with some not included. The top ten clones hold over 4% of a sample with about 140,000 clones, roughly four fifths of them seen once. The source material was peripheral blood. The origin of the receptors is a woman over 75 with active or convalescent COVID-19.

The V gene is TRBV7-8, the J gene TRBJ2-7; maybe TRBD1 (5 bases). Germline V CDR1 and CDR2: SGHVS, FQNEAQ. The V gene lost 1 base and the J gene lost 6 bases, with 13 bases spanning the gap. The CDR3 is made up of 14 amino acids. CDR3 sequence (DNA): TGTGCCAGCAGCTTAGTCACAGGCTCCGGCGAGCAGTACTTC. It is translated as CASSLVTGSGEQYF.

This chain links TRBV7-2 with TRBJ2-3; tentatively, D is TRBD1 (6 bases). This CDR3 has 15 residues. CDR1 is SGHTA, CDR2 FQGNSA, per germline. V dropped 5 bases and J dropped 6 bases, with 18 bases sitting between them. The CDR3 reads CASSTGDTAGDTQYF. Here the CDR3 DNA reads TGTGCCAGCAGCACCGGGGACACGGCGGGCGATACGCAGTATTTT.